The rows below give T cell receptor beta chains drawn from one sample of a study of neurological immune-mediated disorders. TCRdb re-derived calls from the 5' RACE reads in MiXCR, one entry per CDR3 protein. The table records tens of thousands of distinct CDR3 sequences, 9.5% to 15% of them present only once. The sample consisted of PBMCs. All receptors derive from a man aged 60 to 75 in good health. CDR3s include the opening cysteine and the closing phenylalanine or tryptophan. A D gene is named only where the DNA matches it firmly. Where a row states a size, it is once, few, many or the class of an expanded clone; other rows omit it.

>many|TRBV10-2|TRBJ1-5|NA
TGCGCCAGCAGTGACGCAGGGTTGGACGGCAATCAGCCCCAGCATTTT
CASSDAGLDGNQPQHF
>many|TRBV5-5|TRBJ1-3|NA
TGTGCCAGCAGCTTGGTCGGCTCTGGAAACACCATATATTTT
CASSLVGSGNTIYF
>many|TRBV2|TRBJ1-6|TRBD1
TGTGCCAGCAGTCGGGACAGGGGATATTCACCCCTCCACTTT
CASSRDRGYSPLHF
>many|TRBV20-1|TRBJ2-1|NA
TGCAGTGCTAGGCGCCGGGGAACCTACAATGAGCAGTTCTTC
CSARRRGTYNEQFF
>many|TRBV9|TRBJ2-7|TRBD2
TGTGCCAGCAGCTCCCTAGCGGGAGGCGAGCAGTACTTC
CASSSLAGGEQYF
>NA|TRBV6-2/TRBV6-3|TRBJ2-5|NA
TGTGCCAGCAGTTGGCGTGGAGGGCAAGAGACCCAGTACTTC
CASSWRGGQETQYF
>many|TRBV29-1|TRBJ1-1|NA
TGCAGCGTTAATTCGAACACTGAAGCTTTCTTT
CSVNSNTEAFF
>many|TRBV6-5|TRBJ1-5|TRBD1
TGTGCCAGCAGTCGCGCGGGACAGGGGGGAGATCAGCCCCAGCATTTT
CASSRAGQGGDQPQHF
>NA|TRBV12-3/TRBV12-4|TRBJ1-1|NA
TGTGCCAGCAGTTTTCCAGGGACGAACACTGAAGCTTTCTTT
CASSFPGTNTEAFF
>many|TRBV4-3|TRBJ2-5|NA
TGCGCCAGCAGCCACGACAGGGAGACCCAGTACTTC
CASSHDRETQYF
>many|TRBV20-1|TRBJ1-1|NA
TGCAGTGCCCCCCGGGCAGCTAACACTGAAGCTTTCTTT
CSAPRAANTEAFF
>many|TRBV7-2|TRBJ1-5|NA
TGTGCCAGCAGCTCGACGGTTTTGAGGCAGCCCCAGCATTTT
CASSSTVLRQPQHF
>medium-sized|TRBV20-1|TRBJ1-6|TRBD1
TGCAGTGCTAGGGGACAGGGATACTCACCCCTCCACTTT
CSARGQGYSPLHF
>medium-sized|TRBV5-1|TRBJ2-3|TRBD1
TGCGCCAGCAGCTTGGACAGGGGGGGCACAGATACGCAGTATTTT
CASSLDRGGTDTQYF
>few|TRBV9|TRBJ2-1|NA
TGTGCCAGCAACCGGGACGGATCCGTTTACAATGAGCAGTTCTTC
CASNRDGSVYNEQFF
>many|TRBV7-9|TRBJ1-1|NA
TGTGCCAGCAGCTTCAGTACGGGAGAAGCTTTCTTT
CASSFSTGEAFF
>many|TRBV6-2/TRBV6-3|TRBJ2-5|NA
TGTGCCAGCAATCCCCGGGACAAGCTTTTCCCCCAGTACTTC
CASNPRDKLFPQYF
>many|TRBV5-1|TRBJ2-1|NA
TGCGCCAGCAGCTTGTACGATGAGCAGTTCTTC
CASSLYDEQFF
>many|TRBV29-1|TRBJ2-1|NA
TGCAGCGTGGACACCTACAATGAGCAGTTCTTC
CSVDTYNEQFF
>medium-sized|TRBV20-1|TRBJ1-1|NA
TGCAGACTGAGTCCAGGTCTGAACACTGAAGCTTTCTTT
CRLSPGLNTEAFF
>many|TRBV29-1|TRBJ2-7|TRBD2
TGCAGCGTTGAAGTGGCGGGGGTAACCGAGCAGTACTTC
CSVEVAGVTEQYF
>many|TRBV2|TRBJ2-5|NA
TGTGCCAGCAGCCAGGGAGCGTGGACCCAGTACTTC
CASSQGAWTQYF